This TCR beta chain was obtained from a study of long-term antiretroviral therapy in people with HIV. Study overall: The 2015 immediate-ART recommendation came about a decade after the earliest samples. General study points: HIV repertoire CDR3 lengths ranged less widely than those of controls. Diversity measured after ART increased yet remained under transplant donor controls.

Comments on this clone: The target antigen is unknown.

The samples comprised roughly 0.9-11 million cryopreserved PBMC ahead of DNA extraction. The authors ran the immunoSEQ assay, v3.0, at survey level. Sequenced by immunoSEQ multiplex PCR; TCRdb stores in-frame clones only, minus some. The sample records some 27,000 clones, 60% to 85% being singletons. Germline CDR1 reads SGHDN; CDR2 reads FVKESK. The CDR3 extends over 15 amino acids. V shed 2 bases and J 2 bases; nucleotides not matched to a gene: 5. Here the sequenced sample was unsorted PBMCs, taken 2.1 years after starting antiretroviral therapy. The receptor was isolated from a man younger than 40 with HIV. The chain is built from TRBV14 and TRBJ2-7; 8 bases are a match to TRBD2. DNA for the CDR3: TGTGCCAGCAGCCAACGCGGGAGGCTCGCCTACGAGCAGTACTTC. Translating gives CASSQRGRLAYEQYF.